Listed below are T cell receptor beta chains from one sample, sequenced in a study of blood T cell repertoires in COVID-19. Assay used: immunoSEQ multiplex PCR; TCRdb lists only in-frame clones, some missing. The sample includes tens of thousands of clones, 81% of them seen just once. Sequencing input: peripheral blood. These receptors all come from a man older than 75 with acute or convalescent COVID-19. The CDR3 runs from the conserved cysteine through the conserved F or W. The D gene is left open where the match is weak. Size is omitted from some rows. Given values are once, few, many or a class for expanded clones.

v_call,clone_size,cdr3_length,d_call,j_call,cdr3_nt,cdr3_aa
TRBV5-1,.,14,TRBD1,TRBJ1-1,TGCGCCAGCAGTACACAGGGGGTGGGCACTGAAGCTTTCTTT,CASSTQGVGTEAFF
TRBV27,.,15,TRBD1,TRBJ2-7,TGTGCCAGCAGTTTAGGGACAGGGATTTCCTACGAGCAGTACTTC,CASSLGTGISYEQYF
TRBV6-1,once,15,.,TRBJ1-5,TGTGCCAGCAGTGGAGCAACTCCTAGCAATCAGCCCCAGCATTTT,CASSGATPSNQPQHF
TRBV5-1,once,17,.,TRBJ1-1,TGCGCCAGCAGCCGTAGACAGCAGAGCTTCATGAACACTGAAGCTTTCTTT,CASSRRQQSFMNTEAFF
TRBV28,.,14,TRBD1,TRBJ1-2,TGTGCCAGCAGGTCGGGACAGCTAAACTATGGCTACACCTTC,CASRSGQLNYGYTF
TRBV7-6,few,13,.,TRBJ1-1,TGTGCCAGCAGCGGGGGGATGAGTACTGAAGCTTTCTTT,CASSGGMSTEAFF
TRBV29-1,.,13,TRBD1,TRBJ1-1,TGCAGGGCCGGGGACAGCGAGGGCACTGAAGCTTTCTTT,CRAGDSEGTEAFF
TRBV7-6,.,13,.,TRBJ1-1,TGTGCCAGCAGCTTTCAGAGGTACACTGAAGCTTTCTTT,CASSFQRYTEAFF
TRBV13,.,15,.,TRBJ2-5,TGTGCCAGCAGCGACCAACCCGGGACAAAAGAGACCCAGTACTTC,CASSDQPGTKETQYF
TRBV30,.,16,.,TRBJ1-3,TGTGCCTGGAGTAGAATGACAGCCTTCTCTGGAAACACCATATATTTT,CAWSRMTAFSGNTIYF
TRBV13,.,14,TRBD1,TRBJ1-3,TGTGCCAGCAGCGTCGACAGGGCCGGAAACACCATATATTTT,CASSVDRAGNTIYF
TRBV6-6,.,16,TRBD2,TRBJ2-3,TGTGCCAGCAGTTTCGGACTAGCGGGACCCACAGATACGCAGTATTTT,CASSFGLAGPTDTQYF
TRBV5-1,.,13,.,TRBJ2-3,TGCGCCAGCAGCCCTAAATTCACAGATACGCAGTATTTT,CASSPKFTDTQYF
TRBV6-5,few,15,TRBD2,TRBJ2-2,TGTGCCAGCAGTTACGCTAGCGGGAGGGCCGGGGAGCTGTTTTTT,CASSYASGRAGELFF
TRBV6-6,.,13,.,TRBJ1-2,TGTGCCAGCAGTACCTCGGGGAGGAATGGCTACACCTTC,CASSTSGRNGYTF
TRBV13,.,15,TRBD1,TRBJ1-2,TGTGCCAGCAGCTTAGAGGACAGGGGGCGCGGAGGCTACACCTTC,CASSLEDRGRGGYTF
TRBV9,.,15,.,TRBJ1-2,TGTGCCAGCAGCGTAGACGGGTCAGCTAACTATGGCTACACCTTC,CASSVDGSANYGYTF
TRBV30,.,13,.,TRBJ2-5,TGTGCCTGGAGTTTCACTGTCCAAGAGACCCAGTACTTC,CAWSFTVQETQYF
TRBV6-6,.,15,.,TRBJ1-1,TGTGCCAGCAGTTATATCGGGGGGTTGAACACTGAAGCTTTCTTT,CASSYIGGLNTEAFF
TRBV5-8,.,15,TRBD1,TRBJ2-1,TGTGCCAGCAGCTTGGACAGGGGGTATCGGAATGAGCAGTTCTTC,CASSLDRGYRNEQFF
TRBV7-9,.,15,.,TRBJ2-7,TGTGCCAGCAGCGAACCGGGACTGGGAACCTACGAGCAGTACTTC,CASSEPGLGTYEQYF
TRBV30,once,14,.,TRBJ2-2,TGTGCCTGGAGTGTAACGGGACTCTCCTGGGAGCTGTTTTTT,CAWSVTGLSWELFF
TRBV5-8,few,15,TRBD1,TRBJ1-3,TGTGCCAGCAGCTTGAGACAGGGATCGGGAAACACCATATATTTT,CASSLRQGSGNTIYF
TRBV6-1,.,15,TRBD1,TRBJ2-7,TGTGCCAGCAGTGATGGGACAGCACTCTCCTACGAGCAGTACTTC,CASSDGTALSYEQYF
TRBV5-1,.,14,.,TRBJ1-2,TGCGCCAGCAGCTTGGGACAGGTCTTCAATGGCTACACCTTC,CASSLGQVFNGYTF
TRBV10-3,.,15,.,TRBJ2-1,TGTGCCATCAGTGAGCCCTCGGGGAGAACCAATGAGCAGTTCTTC,CAISEPSGRTNEQFF
TRBV5-4,.,19,TRBD2,TRBJ2-1,TGTGCCAGCAGCTTGGGGGGTCCGACTAGCGGGAGCAGGGGCAATGAGCAGTTCTTC,CASSLGGPTSGSRGNEQFF
TRBV2,once,14,.,TRBJ1-5,TGTGCCAGCAGCGCTCAGACGGGAAATCAGCCCCAGCATTTT,CASSAQTGNQPQHF